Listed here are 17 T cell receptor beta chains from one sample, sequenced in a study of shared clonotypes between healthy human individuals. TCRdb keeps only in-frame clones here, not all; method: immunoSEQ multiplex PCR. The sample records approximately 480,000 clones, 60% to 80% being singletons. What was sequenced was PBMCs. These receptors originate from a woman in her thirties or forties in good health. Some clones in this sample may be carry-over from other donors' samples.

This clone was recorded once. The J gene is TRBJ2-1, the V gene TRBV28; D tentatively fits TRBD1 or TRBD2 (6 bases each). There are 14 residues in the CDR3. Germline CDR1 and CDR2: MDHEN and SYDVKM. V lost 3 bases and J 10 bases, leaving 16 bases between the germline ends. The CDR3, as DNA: TGTGCCAGCAGTTTGCTCGGCCGGAGGGGGGAGCAGTTCTTC. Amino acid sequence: CASSLLGRRGEQFF.

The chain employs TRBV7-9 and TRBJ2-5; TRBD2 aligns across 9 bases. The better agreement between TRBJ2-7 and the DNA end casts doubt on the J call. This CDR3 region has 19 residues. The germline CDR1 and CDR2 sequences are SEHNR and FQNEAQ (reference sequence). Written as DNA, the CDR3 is TGTGCCAGCAGCAATCTCAGGCGCGGGAGGGCCCTTGGGCAATACGAGCAGTACTTC. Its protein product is CASSNLRRGRALGQYEQYF.

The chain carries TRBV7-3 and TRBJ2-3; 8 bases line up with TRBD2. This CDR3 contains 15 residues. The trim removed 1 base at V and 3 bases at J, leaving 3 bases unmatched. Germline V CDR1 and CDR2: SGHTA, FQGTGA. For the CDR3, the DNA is TGTGCCAGCAGCTTAAGGCTAGCGGGTACAGATACGCAGTATTTT. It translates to CASSLRLAGTDTQYF.

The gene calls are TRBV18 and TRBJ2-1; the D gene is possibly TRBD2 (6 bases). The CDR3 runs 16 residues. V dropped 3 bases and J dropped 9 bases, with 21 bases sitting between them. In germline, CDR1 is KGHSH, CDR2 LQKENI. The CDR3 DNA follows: TGTGCCAGCTCACCCCCTCCGCGACTAGGTCCTGTTGAGCAGTTCTTC. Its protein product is CASSPPPRLGPVEQFF. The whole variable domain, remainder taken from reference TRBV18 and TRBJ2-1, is NAGVMQNPRHLVRRRGQEARLRCSPMKGHSHVYWYRQLPEEGLKFMVYLQKENIIDESGMPKERFSAEFPKEGPSILRIQQVVRGDSAAYFCASSPPPRLGPVEQFFGPGTRLTVL.

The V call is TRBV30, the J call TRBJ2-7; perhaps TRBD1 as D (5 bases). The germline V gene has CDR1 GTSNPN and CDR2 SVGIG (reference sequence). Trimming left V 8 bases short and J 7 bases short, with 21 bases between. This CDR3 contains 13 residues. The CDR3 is CAGSPRRVGEQYF. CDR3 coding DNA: TGTGCCGGAAGCCCCCGCAGGGTGGGTGAGCAGTACTTC.

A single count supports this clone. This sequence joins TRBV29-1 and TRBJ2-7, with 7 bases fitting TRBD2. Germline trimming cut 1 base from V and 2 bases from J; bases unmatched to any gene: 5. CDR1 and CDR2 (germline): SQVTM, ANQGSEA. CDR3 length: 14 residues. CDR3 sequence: CSVEGIAGPYEQYF. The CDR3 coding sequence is TGCAGCGTTGAAGGGATAGCGGGCCCCTACGAGCAGTACTTC.

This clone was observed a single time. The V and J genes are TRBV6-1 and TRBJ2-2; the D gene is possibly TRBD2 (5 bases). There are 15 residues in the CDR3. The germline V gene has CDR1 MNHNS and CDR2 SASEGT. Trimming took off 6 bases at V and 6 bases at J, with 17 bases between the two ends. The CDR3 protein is CASSLLREPAGELFF. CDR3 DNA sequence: TGTGCCAGCAGCCTATTAAGGGAGCCGGCCGGGGAGCTGTTTTTT.

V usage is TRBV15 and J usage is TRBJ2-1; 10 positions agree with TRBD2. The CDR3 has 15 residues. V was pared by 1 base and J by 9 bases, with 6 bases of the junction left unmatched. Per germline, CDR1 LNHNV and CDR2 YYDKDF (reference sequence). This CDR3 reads CATSRALAGEGEQFF. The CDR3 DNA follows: TGTGCCACCAGCAGAGCCCTAGCGGGAGAGGGTGAGCAGTTCTTC. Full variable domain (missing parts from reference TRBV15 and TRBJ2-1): DAMVIQNPRYQVTQFGKPVTLSCSQTLNHNVMYWYQQKSSQAPKLLFHYYDKDFNNEADTPDNFQSRRPNTSFCFLDIRSPGLGDTAMYLCATSRALAGEGEQFFGPGTRLTVL.

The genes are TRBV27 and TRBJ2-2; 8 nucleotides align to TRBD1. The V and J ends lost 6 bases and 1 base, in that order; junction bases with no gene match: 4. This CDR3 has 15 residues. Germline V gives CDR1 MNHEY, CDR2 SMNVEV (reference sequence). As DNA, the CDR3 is TGTGCCAGCAGCACCGGGACAGGGAACACCGGGGAGCTGTTTTTT. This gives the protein CASSTGTGNTGELFF.

CDR3 nucleotides: TGTGCCAGCAGCCCAGGACTAGCGGAACCTGAAAACATTCAGTACTTC. It specifies CASSPGLAEPENIQYF. V and J are TRBV11-3 and TRBJ2-4, with 10 bases that match TRBD2. The trim removed 5 bases at V and 5 bases at J, leaving 9 bases unmatched. This CDR3 contains 16 residues. The V gene's germline CDR1 is SGHNT and CDR2 YENEEA.

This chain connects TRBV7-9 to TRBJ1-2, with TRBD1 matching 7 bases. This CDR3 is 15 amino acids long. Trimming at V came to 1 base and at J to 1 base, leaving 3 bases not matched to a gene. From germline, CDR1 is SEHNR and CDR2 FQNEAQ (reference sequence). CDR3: CASSLVQGVNYGYTF. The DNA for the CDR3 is TGTGCCAGCAGCTTAGTCCAGGGGGTTAACTATGGCTACACCTTC.

The CDR3 nucleotides read TGCGCCAGCAGCTTGGCCGGGACGTCTGGCTACGAGCAGTACTTC. Translating gives CASSLAGTSGYEQYF. The rearrangement joins TRBV5-1 to TRBJ2-7; D is perhaps TRBD1 or TRBD2 (5 bases each). Germline CDR1 and CDR2: SGHRS and YFSETQ. V was cut by 0 bases and J by 3 bases, with 13 bases left in between. This CDR3 has 15 amino acids.

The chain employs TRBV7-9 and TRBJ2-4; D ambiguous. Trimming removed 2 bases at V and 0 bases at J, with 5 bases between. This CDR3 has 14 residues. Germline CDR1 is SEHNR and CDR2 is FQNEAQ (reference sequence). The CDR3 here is CASSLSGAKNIQYF. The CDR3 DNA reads TGTGCCAGCAGCTTATCGGGAGCCAAAAACATTCAGTACTTC. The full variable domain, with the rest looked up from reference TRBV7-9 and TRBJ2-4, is DTGVSQNPRHKITKRGQNVTFRCDPISEHNRLYWYRQTLGQGPEFLTYFQNEAQLEKSRLLSDRFSAERPKGSFSTLEIQRTEQGDSAMYLCASSLSGAKNIQYFGAGTRLSVL.

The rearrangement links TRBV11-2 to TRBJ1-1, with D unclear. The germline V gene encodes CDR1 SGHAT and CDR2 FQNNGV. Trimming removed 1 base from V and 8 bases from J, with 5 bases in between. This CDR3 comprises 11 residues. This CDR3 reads CASSLGGEAFF. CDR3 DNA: TGTGCCAGCAGCTTAGGTGGGGAAGCTTTCTTT.

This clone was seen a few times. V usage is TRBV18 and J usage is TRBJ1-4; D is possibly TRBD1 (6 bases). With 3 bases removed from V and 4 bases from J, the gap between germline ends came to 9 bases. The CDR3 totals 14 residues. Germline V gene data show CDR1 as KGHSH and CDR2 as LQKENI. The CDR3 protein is CASSPQDSNEKLFF. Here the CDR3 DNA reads TGTGCCAGCTCACCTCAGGACAGTAATGAAAAACTGTTTTTT.

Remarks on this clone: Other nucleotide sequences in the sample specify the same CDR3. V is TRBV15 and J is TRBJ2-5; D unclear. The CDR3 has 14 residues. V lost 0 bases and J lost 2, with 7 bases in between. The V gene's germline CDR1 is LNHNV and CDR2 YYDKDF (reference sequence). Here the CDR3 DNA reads TGTGCCACCAGCAGAGAGCCAGCTCAAGAGACCCAGTACTTC. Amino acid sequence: CATSREPAQETQYF.

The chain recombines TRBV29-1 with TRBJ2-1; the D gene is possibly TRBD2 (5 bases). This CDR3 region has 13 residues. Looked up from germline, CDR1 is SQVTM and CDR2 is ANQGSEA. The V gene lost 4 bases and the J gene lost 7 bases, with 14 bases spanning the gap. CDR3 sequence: CSVVSGSKNEQFF. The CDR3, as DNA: TGCAGCGTTGTGTCGGGATCGAAGAATGAGCAGTTCTTC.